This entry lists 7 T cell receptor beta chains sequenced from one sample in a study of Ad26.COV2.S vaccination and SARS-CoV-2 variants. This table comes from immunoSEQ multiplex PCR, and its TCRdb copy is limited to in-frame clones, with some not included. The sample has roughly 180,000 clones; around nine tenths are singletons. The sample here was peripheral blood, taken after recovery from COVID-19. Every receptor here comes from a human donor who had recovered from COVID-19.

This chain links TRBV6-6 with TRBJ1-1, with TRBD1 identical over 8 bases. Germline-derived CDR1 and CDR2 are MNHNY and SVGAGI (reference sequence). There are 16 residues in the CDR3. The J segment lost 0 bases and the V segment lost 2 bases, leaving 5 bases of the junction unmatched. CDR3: CASSYPGQGLNTEAFF. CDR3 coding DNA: TGTGCCAGCAGTTACCCAGGACAGGGACTGAACACTGAAGCTTTCTTT.

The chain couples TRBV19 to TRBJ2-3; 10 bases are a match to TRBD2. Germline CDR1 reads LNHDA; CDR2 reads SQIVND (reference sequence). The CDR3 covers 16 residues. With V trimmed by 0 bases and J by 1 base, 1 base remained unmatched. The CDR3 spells CASSIEGTSGTDTQYF. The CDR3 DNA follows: TGTGCCAGTAGTATAGAAGGGACTAGCGGCACAGATACGCAGTATTTT.

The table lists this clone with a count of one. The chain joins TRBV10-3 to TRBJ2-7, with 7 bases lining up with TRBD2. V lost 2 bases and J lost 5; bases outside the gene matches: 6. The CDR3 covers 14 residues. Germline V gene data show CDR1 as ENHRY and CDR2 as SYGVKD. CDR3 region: CAISETSGVDEQYF. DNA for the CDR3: TGTGCCATCAGTGAGACGAGCGGGGTAGACGAGCAGTACTTC.

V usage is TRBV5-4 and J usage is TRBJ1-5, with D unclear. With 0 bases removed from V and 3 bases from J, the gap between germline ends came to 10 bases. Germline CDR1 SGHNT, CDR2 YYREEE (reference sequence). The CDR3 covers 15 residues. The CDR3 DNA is TGTGCCAGCAGCTTGGGACCAGGTTACAATCAGCCCCAGCATTTT. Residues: CASSLGPGYNQPQHF.

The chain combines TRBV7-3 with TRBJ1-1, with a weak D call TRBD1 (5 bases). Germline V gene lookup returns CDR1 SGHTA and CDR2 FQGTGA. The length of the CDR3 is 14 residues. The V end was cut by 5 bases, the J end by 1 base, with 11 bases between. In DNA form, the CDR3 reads TGTGCCAGCAGCCTGGGACCTGGGAACACTGAAGCTTTCTTT. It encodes CASSLGPGNTEAFF.

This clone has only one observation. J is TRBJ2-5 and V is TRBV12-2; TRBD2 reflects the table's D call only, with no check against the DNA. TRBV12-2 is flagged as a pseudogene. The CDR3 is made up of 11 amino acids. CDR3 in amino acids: CAEGGKETQYF. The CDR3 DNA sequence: TGTGCGGAGGGGGGGAAAGAGACCCAGTACTTC.

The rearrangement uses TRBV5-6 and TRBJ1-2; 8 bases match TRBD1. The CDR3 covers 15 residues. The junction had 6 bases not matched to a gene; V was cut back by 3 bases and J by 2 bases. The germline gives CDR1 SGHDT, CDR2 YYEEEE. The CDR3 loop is CASSWRRTGNYGYTF. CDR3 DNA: TGTGCCAGCAGCTGGCGCCGGACAGGGAACTATGGCTACACCTTC.